The 26 T cell receptor beta chains presented below share a single source sample, sequenced in a study of blood T cell repertoires in COVID-19. Clones were read by immunoSEQ multiplex PCR, and TCRdb kept only the in-frame ones, dropping some. This table has some 300,000 clones, roughly 84% appearing once. The specimen was PBMCs or T cells enriched from blood (not recorded which). These TCRs come from a woman younger than 45 who had recovered from COVID-19.

This clone was counted only a few times. The V gene is TRBV9, the J gene TRBJ1-4, with D perhaps TRBD1 (5 bases). The CDR3 is made up of 15 amino acids. Per germline, CDR1 SGDLS and CDR2 YYNGEE. Trimming removed 0 bases from V and 6 bases from J, with 12 bases in between. The DNA for the CDR3 is TGTGCCAGCAGCGTAGGGAGGGGAGTAGATGAAAAACTGTTTTTT. This encodes CASSVGRGVDEKLFF.

This chain links TRBV5-1 with TRBJ2-5; a weak D match, TRBD1 (5 bases). Germline V CDR1 and CDR2: SGHRS, YFSETQ. The ends were cut back, 7 bases at V and 3 bases at J, with 19 bases in the middle. The CDR3 is 15 residues long. The CDR3 protein is CASSIGPTVEETQYF. For the CDR3, the DNA is TGCGCCAGCTCCATTGGGCCGACAGTGGAAGAGACCCAGTACTTC.

CDR3 bases: TGTGCCAGAAGCTCCGGAATAGGGGCAAATCAGCCCCAGCATTTT. It encodes CARSSGIGANQPQHF. This rearrangement joins TRBV7-5 to TRBJ1-5; TRBD1 reflects the table's D call only, with no check against the DNA. TRBV7-5 is a listed pseudogene. CDR3 length: 15 residues.

This clone was found once. The chain links TRBV4-2 to TRBJ2-4, with no clear D. This CDR3 has 15 residues. V lost 0 bases and J 10 bases, leaving 16 bases between the germline ends. Germline values: CDR1 LGHNA, CDR2 YNFKEQ. The CDR3 bases are TGTGCCAGCAGCCAAGAGGTAGACCCAACCGGGATTCAGTACTTC. As protein: CASSQEVDPTGIQYF.

V usage is TRBV7-2 and J usage is TRBJ2-5; 9 bases agree with TRBD1. The CDR3 has 15 residues. The germline CDR1 and CDR2 sequences are SGHTA and FQGNSA. With 3 bases clipped from V and 5 bases from J, the junction kept 7 bases outside the gene matches. CDR3 sequence (DNA): TGTGCCAGCAGCTTCGTAGGACAGGGGTCGGAGACCCAGTACTTC. Translation: CASSFVGQGSETQYF.

The chain joins TRBV7-2 to TRBJ1-5, with 7 bases matching TRBD1. With V trimmed by 5 bases and J by 5 bases, 6 bases remained unmatched. This CDR3 has 14 amino acids. Per germline, CDR1 SGHTA and CDR2 FQGNSA. The CDR3 sequence is CASSGRDSDQPQHF. In nucleotides, the CDR3 is TGTGCCAGCAGCGGCCGGGACAGCGATCAGCCCCAGCATTTT.

This chain joins TRBV9 and TRBJ2-5, with 7 bases lining up with TRBD2. The CDR3 is 15 residues long. With 3 bases clipped from V and 5 bases from J, the junction kept 10 bases outside the gene matches. The V gene's germline CDR1 is SGDLS and CDR2 YYNGEE. The CDR3 protein is CASSGRAGVRETQYF. CDR3 in DNA: TGTGCCAGCAGCGGGAGGGCGGGGGTACGGGAGACCCAGTACTTC.

This rearrangement joins TRBV11-1 to TRBJ2-5; D call uncertain. V was clipped by 5 bases and J by 4 bases, with 14 bases between them. The germline gives CDR1 SGHAT, CDR2 FQDESV (reference sequence). This CDR3 region has 14 residues. CDR3 protein: CASSPPRSGETQYF. For the CDR3, the DNA is TGTGCCAGCAGCCCCCCACGTTCCGGAGAGACCCAGTACTTC. Looking up the rest from reference TRBV11-1 and TRBJ2-5 gives the full variable domain: EAEVAQSPRYKITEKSQAVAFWCDPISGHATLYWYRQILGQGPELLVQFQDESVVDDSQLPKDRFSAERLKGVDSTLKIQPAELGDSAMYLCASSPPRSGETQYFGPGTRLLVL.

The genes are TRBV6-5 and TRBJ2-1; D might be TRBD2 (5 bases). Per the germline V gene, CDR1 is MNHEY and CDR2 is SVGAGI. CDR3 length: 13 amino acids. Deletions cut 2 bases from V and 6 bases from J, with 8 bases between. The CDR3, as DNA: TGTGCCAGCAGTTACACTAGTTTCAATGAGCAGTTCTTC. Protein product: CASSYTSFNEQFF.

This chain uses TRBV4-1 with TRBJ1-4; D gene ambiguous. Looked up from germline, CDR1 is MGHRA and CDR2 is YSYEKL. The CDR3 is 15 residues long. V was trimmed by 3 bases and J by 3 bases, leaving 11 bases between them. The CDR3 DNA reads as TGCGCCAGCAGCCACCAAGCCCGGTCTAATGAAAAACTGTTTTTT. Translated: CASSHQARSNEKLFF.

The chain couples TRBV7-9 to TRBJ2-7, with TRBD2 matching 8 bases. V was clipped by 5 bases and J by 3 bases; unmatched bases: 9. Germline CDR1 reads SEHNR; CDR2 reads FQNEAQ (reference sequence). The CDR3 has 15 amino acids. The CDR3 sequence: CASSPTSGLGYEQYF. Here the CDR3 DNA reads TGTGCCAGCAGCCCCACCTCGGGACTAGGCTACGAGCAGTACTTC.

The chain is built from TRBV27 and TRBJ1-2; 12 nucleotides match TRBD1. Germline CDR1 is MNHEY and CDR2 is SMNVEV (reference sequence). V lost 2 bases, J lost 0 bases, and 10 bases stayed unmatched. The CDR3 loop spans 19 amino acids. The CDR3 coding sequence is TGTGCCAGCAGTTTACTGGGTTCGGGACAGGGGGCACCTAACTATGGCTACACCTTC. It codes for CASSLLGSGQGAPNYGYTF.

This clone was detected only a few times. This chain joins TRBV24-1 and TRBJ1-4, with 11 bases identical to TRBD1. CDR1 is KGHDR, CDR2 SFDVKD, per germline. J was trimmed by 0 bases and V by 4 bases; bases with no gene match: 3. CDR3 size: 17 residues. The CDR3 bases are TGTGCCACCAGTGAGGGGGGACAGGGGGCAACTAATGAAAAACTGTTTTTT. Its protein is CATSEGGQGATNEKLFF.

V usage is TRBV24-1 and J usage is TRBJ1-4; D is perhaps TRBD1 (5 bases). Trimming removed 5 bases from V and 5 bases from J, with 8 bases in between. Per germline, CDR1 KGHDR and CDR2 SFDVKD. The CDR3 runs 13 residues. CDR3 coding DNA: TGTGCCACCAGTGCAAGGGGAAATGAAAAACTGTTTTTT. Its translation is CATSARGNEKLFF.

The V call is TRBV6-5, the J call TRBJ1-1, with 8 bases matching TRBD1. CDR1 and CDR2 (germline): MNHEY, SVGAGI. The V segment lost 7 bases and the J segment 1 base; nucleotides outside the gene matches: 8. The CDR3 runs to 15 residues. DNA for the CDR3: TGTGCCAGCAACTCTCAGGGGGCAGGGAACACTGAAGCTTTCTTT. This translates into CASNSQGAGNTEAFF.

This chain uses TRBV6-4 with TRBJ1-2, with 7 bases lining up with TRBD1. V shed 3 bases and J 4 bases; nucleotides not matched to a gene: 8. Germline V CDR1 and CDR2: MRHNA, SNTAGT. This CDR3 contains 15 residues. CDR3 residues: CASSERTGTAYGYTF. In DNA, the CDR3 is TGTGCCAGCAGTGAAAGAACCGGGACAGCCTATGGCTACACCTTC.

The chain recombines TRBV28 with TRBJ1-5, with TRBD1 matching over 8 bases. Trimming removed 7 bases from V and 6 bases from J; junction bases left unmatched: 11. CDR1 and CDR2 (germline): MDHEN, SYDVKM. This CDR3 is built from 15 residues. DNA of the CDR3: TGTGCCAGCACCTTGGACAGGGTTAAAGTTCAGCCCCAGCATTTT. This encodes CASTLDRVKVQPQHF. Based on the CDR3 plus reference TRBV28 and TRBJ1-5, the full variable domain is DVKVTQSSRYLVKRTGEKVFLECVQDMDHENMFWYRQDPGLGLRLIYFSYDVKMKEKGDIPEGYSVSREKKERFSLILESASTNQTSMYLCASTLDRVKVQPQHFGDGTRLSIL.

The chain employs TRBV7-9 and TRBJ2-5; D ambiguous. V was pared by 5 bases and J by 0 bases, with 4 bases between. In germline, CDR1 is SEHNR, CDR2 FQNEAQ (reference sequence). The CDR3 is 12 residues long. CDR3 protein: CASSRDQETQYF. The CDR3 nucleotides are TGTGCCAGCAGCCGAGACCAAGAGACCCAGTACTTC.

The sample holds a few counts of this clone. CDR3 in amino acids: CASSYSLGGNGYTF. CDR3 DNA: TGTGCCAGCAGTTACTCATTGGGGGGGAACGGCTACACCTTC. This sequence joins TRBV6-5 and TRBJ1-2, with a weak D call TRBD1 (5 bases). The germline gives CDR1 MNHEY, CDR2 SVGAGI. The length of the CDR3 is 14 residues. Trimming cost V 0 bases and J 8 bases, with 13 bases left between them.

The V gene is TRBV15, the J gene TRBJ2-7; 7 nucleotides agree with TRBD1. CDR1 and CDR2 (germline): LNHNV, YYDKDF (reference sequence). The CDR3 extends over 13 amino acids. V lost 5 bases and J lost 3; bases outside the gene matches: 4. For the CDR3, the DNA is TGTGCCACCAGCGGACGACAGGGCTACGAGCAGTACTTC. Amino acids: CATSGRQGYEQYF.

V and J are TRBV11-3 and TRBJ2-2, with D possibly being TRBD2 (6 bases). The CDR3 loop spans 17 amino acids. V lost 5 bases to trimming and J lost 3 bases, with 19 bases between them. In germline, CDR1 is SGHNT, CDR2 YENEEA. The CDR3 loop is CASSRGTRWVDTGELFF. The CDR3 DNA is TGTGCCAGCAGCCGCGGGACCCGGTGGGTTGACACCGGGGAGCTGTTTTTT. Complete variable domain (other parts from reference TRBV11-3 and TRBJ2-2): EAGVVQSPRYKIIEKKQPVAFWCNPISGHNTLYWYLQNLGQGPELLIRYENEEAVDDSQLPKDRFSAERLKGVDSTLKIQPAELGDSAVYLCASSRGTRWVDTGELFFGEGSRLTVL.

The rearrangement links TRBV7-9 to TRBJ2-7; perhaps TRBD1 as D (5 bases). CDR1 SEHNR and CDR2 FQNEAQ come from the germline V gene (reference sequence). With 0 bases removed from V and 6 bases from J, the gap between germline ends came to 9 bases. The CDR3 covers 13 residues. This chain's CDR3 is CASSLALTGEQYF. The CDR3 DNA reads as TGTGCCAGCAGCTTAGCGCTAACAGGCGAGCAGTACTTC.

V usage is TRBV28 and J usage is TRBJ1-6, with TRBD1 matching 7 bases. The trim removed 6 bases at V and 9 bases at J, leaving 8 bases unmatched. CDR1 is MDHEN and CDR2 is SYDVKM in the germline V gene. This CDR3 is built from 14 residues. The CDR3 sequence is CASSPGQESSPLHF. CDR3 sequence (DNA): TGTGCCAGCAGCCCTGGACAGGAGAGTTCACCCCTCCACTTT.

This chain connects TRBV7-9 to TRBJ2-1, with TRBD2 identical over 12 bases. CDR1 is SEHNR and CDR2 is FQNEAQ in the germline V gene (reference sequence). The V gene end was trimmed by 5 bases and the J gene end by 2 bases; junction bases not matched to a gene: 13. This CDR3 is built from 19 residues. As DNA, the CDR3 is TGTGCCAGCAGCCCCAACGTTAGGTCTAGCGGGGGGGCCTACAATGAGCAGTTCTTC. Its protein is CASSPNVRSSGGAYNEQFF.

The CDR3 reads CASGLPRPTQGSYNSPLHF. CDR3 in DNA: TGTGCTAGTGGTTTGCCACGCCCAACTCAGGGATCCTATAATTCACCCCTCCACTTT. The J gene is TRBJ1-6, the V gene TRBV12-5; D possibly corresponds to TRBD1 (5 bases). The germline V gene encodes CDR1 LGHNT and CDR2 FRNRAP. The CDR3 is 19 amino acids. V was clipped by 2 bases and J by 1 base, with 18 bases between them.

This clone was observed a single time. The V and J genes are TRBV10-3 and TRBJ2-7; D call uncertain. V was shortened by 0 bases and J by 0 bases, with 12 bases between the two germline ends. Germline values: CDR1 ENHRY, CDR2 SYGVKD. The CDR3 spans 16 residues. As DNA, the CDR3 is TGTGCCATCAGTGAGTCAGTCAGGTCAGTCTCCTACGAGCAGTACTTC. Residues: CAISESVRSVSYEQYF.